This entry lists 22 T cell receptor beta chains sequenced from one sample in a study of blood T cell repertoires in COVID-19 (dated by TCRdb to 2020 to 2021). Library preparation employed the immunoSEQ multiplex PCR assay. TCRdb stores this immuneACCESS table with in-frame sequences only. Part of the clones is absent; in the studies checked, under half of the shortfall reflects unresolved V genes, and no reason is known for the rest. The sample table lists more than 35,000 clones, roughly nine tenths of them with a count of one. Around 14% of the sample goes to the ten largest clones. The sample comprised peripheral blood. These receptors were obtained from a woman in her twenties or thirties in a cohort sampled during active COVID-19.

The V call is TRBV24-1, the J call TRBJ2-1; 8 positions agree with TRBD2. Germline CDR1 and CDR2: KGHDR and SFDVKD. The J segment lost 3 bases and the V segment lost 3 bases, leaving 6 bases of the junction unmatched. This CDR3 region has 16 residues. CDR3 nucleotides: TGTGCCACCAGTGATACAAGCGGGAGTGGCTACAATGAGCAGTTCTTC. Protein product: CATSDTSGSGYNEQFF.

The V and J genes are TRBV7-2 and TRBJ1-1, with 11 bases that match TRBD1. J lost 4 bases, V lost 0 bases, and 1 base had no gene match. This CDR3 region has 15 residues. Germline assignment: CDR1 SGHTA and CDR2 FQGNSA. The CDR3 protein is CASSLAGTGGTEAFF. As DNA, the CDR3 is TGTGCCAGCAGCTTAGCGGGGACAGGGGGCACTGAAGCTTTCTTT.

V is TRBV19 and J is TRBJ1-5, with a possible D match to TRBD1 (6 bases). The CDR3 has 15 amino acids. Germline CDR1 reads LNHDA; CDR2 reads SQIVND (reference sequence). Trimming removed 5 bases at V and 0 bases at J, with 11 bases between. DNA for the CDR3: TGTGCCAGTAGTCCTGGACAGCGTAGCAATCAGCCCCAGCATTTT. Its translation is CASSPGQRSNQPQHF.

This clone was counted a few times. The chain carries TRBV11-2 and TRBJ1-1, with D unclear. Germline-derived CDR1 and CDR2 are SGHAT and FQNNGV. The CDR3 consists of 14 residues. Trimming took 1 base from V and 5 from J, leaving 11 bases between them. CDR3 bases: TGTGCCAGCAGCTTAGCTAACCCGGGGACTGAAGCTTTCTTT. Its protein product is CASSLANPGTEAFF.

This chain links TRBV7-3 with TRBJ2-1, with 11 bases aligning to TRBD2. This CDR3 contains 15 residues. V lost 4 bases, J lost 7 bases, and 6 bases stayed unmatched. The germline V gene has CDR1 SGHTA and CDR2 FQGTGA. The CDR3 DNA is TGTGCCAGCAGCTGGTTTAGCGGGAGGGGAAATGAGCAGTTCTTC. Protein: CASSWFSGRGNEQFF.

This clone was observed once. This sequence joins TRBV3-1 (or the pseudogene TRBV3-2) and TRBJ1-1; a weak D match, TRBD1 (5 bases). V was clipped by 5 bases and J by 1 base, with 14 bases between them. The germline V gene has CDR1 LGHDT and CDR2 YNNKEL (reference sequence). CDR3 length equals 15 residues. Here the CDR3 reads CASSKGASSNTEAFF. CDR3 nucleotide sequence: TGTGCCAGCAGCAAAGGGGCATCCTCGAACACTGAAGCTTTCTTT.

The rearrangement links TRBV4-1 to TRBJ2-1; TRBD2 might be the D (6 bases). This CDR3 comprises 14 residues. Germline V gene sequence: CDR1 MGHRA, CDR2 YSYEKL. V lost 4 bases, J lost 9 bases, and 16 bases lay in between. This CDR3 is CASSRSTPGGEQFF. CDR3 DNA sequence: TGCGCCAGCAGCCGTAGTACCCCCGGGGGTGAGCAGTTCTTC.

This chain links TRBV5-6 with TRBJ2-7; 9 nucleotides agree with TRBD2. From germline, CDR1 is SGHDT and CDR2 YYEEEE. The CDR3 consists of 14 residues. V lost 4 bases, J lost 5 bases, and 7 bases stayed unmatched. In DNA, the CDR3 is TGTGCCAGCAGCACATTAGCGGGAGTTGACGAGCAGTACTTC. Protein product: CASSTLAGVDEQYF.

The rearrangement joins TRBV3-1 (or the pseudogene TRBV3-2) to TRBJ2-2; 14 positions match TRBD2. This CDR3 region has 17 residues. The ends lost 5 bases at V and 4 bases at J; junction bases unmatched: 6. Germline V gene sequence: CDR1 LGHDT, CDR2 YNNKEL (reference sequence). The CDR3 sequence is CASSGWGLAGATGELFF. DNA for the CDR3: TGTGCCAGCAGCGGATGGGGACTAGCGGGAGCCACCGGGGAGCTGTTTTTT.

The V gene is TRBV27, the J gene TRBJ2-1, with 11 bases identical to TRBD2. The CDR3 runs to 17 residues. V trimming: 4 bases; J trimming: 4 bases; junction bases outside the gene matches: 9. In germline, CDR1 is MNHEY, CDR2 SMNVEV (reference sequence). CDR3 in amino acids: CASSSSLTSGNYNEQFF. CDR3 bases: TGTGCCAGCAGTTCCTCATTGACTAGCGGGAATTACAATGAGCAGTTCTTC.

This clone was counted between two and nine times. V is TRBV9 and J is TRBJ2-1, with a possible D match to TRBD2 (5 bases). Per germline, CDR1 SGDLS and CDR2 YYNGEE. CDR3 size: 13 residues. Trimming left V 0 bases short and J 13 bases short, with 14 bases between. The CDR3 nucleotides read TGTGCCAGCAGCGTAGAAGATTCCGGACTTCAGTTCTTC. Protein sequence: CASSVEDSGLQFF.

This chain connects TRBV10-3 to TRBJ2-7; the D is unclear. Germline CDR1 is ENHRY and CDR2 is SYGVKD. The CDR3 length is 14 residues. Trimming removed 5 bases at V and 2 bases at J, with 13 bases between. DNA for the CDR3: TGTGCCATCAGTTATCCAGAAATGACCTACGAGCAGTACTTC. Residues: CAISYPEMTYEQYF.

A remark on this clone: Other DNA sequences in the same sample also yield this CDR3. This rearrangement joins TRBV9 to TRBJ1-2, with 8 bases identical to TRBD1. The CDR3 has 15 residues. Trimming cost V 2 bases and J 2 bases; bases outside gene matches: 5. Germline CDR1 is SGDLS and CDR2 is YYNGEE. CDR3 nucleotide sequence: TGTGCCAGCAGCGTCGGACAGGGCCCGAACTATGGCTACACCTTC. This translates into CASSVGQGPNYGYTF.

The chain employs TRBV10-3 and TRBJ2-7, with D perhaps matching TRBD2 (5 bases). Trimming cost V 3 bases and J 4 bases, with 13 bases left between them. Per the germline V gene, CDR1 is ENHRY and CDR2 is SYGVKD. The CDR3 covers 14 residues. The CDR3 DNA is TGTGCCATCAGTGATAGGGAGCTGAATTACGAGCAGTACTTC. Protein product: CAISDRELNYEQYF.

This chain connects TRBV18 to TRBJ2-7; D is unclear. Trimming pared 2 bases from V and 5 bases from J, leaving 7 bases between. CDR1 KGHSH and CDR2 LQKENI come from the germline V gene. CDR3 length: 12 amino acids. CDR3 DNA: TGTGCCAGCTCACCAGACTGGAACGAGCAGTACTTC. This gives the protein CASSPDWNEQYF. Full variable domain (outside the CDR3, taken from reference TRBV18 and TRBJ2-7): NAGVMQNPRHLVRRRGQEARLRCSPMKGHSHVYWYRQLPEEGLKFMVYLQKENIIDESGMPKERFSAEFPKEGPSILRIQQVVRGDSAAYFCASSPDWNEQYFGPGTRLTVT.

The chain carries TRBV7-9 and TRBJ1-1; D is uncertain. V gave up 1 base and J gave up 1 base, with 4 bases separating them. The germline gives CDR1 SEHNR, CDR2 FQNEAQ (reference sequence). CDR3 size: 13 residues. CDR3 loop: CASSLGQNTEAFF. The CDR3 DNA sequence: TGTGCCAGCAGCTTAGGACAGAACACTGAAGCTTTCTTT.

Here the CDR3 DNA reads TGTGCCAGCAGTTACGCGGGAGGGTTCCGCGACGAGCAGTACTTC. Its protein is CASSYAGGFRDEQYF. This chain connects TRBV6-2 or TRBV6-3 to TRBJ2-7, with TRBD2 identical over 9 bases. CDR1 and CDR2 (germline): MNHEY, SVGEGT. The J segment lost 5 bases and the V segment lost 2 bases, leaving 7 bases of the junction unmatched. CDR3 size: 15 residues.

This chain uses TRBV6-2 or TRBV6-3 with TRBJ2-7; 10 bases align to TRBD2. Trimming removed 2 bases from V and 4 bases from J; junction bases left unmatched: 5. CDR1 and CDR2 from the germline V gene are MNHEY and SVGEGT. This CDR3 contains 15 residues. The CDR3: CASSYRAGGPYEQYF. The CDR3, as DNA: TGTGCCAGCAGTTACCGAGCGGGAGGGCCTTACGAGCAGTACTTC.

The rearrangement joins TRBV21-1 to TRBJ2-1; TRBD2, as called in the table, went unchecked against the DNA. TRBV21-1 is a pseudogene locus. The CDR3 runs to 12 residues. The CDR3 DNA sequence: TGTGCCAGCAGCAAAGCGAGTGGTGAGCAGTTCTTC. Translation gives CASSKASGEQFF.

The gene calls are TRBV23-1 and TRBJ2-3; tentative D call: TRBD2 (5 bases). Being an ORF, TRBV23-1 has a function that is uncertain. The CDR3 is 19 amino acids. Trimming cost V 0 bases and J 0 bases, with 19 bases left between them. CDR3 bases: TGCGCCAGCAGTCAATCCTTTTATGGAGGCAACTATAGCACAGATACGCAGTATTTT. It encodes CASSQSFYGGNYSTDTQYF.

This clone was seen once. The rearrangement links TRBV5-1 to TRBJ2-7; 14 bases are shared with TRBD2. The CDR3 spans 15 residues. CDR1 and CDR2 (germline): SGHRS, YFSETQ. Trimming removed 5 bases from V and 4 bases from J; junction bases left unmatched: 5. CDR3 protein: CASRTGTSGSYEQYF. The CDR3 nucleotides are TGCGCCAGCAGGACCGGGACTAGCGGGAGTTACGAGCAGTACTTC.

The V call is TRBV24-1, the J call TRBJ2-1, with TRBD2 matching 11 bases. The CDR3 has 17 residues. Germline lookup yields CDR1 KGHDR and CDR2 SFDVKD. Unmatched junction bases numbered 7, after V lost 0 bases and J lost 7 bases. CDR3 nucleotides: TGTGCCACCAGTGATTTGGTACTAGCGGGAGCACGGAATGAGCAGTTCTTC. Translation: CATSDLVLAGARNEQFF.